The clone carrying this T cell receptor beta chain was picked up a small number of times. TCRdb passed the RT-PCR reads through MiXCR, listing each CDR3 protein once. Of just under 550,000 distinct CDR3 sequences detected, less than 25% appear once; the ten largest clones hold 2.8%. The sample originates from a study of response to subunit inactivated influenza vaccine. CDR3 length equals 13 residues. Trimming cost V 6 bases and J 7 bases, with 12 bases left between them. This same sample was also part of a study on T cells expressing NK-cell markers. As that report states: Libraries used 5'RACE template switching adding universal primer site and UMIs. Underlying the TCR beta repertoires were sorted CD3+CD56+NKG2C+, CD3+CD56+NKG2C- and CD3+CD56-NKG2C+ T cells. Seropositivity for HCMV was found in seven of the eight sequenced donors, with one seronegative. In five or six donors, dominant CD3+CD56+NKG2C+ clonotypes ranked among the top 10 CD8+ clonotypes. The CD3+CD56-NKG2C+ fraction of a handful of donors was likewise dominated by these clonotypes.

The chain has TRBV12-3 or TRBV12-4 and TRBJ2-2; no clear D. The sample here was CD4+ T cells sorted from PBMCs, taken approximately 13 days after vaccination. This clonotype was sampled from a man aged 45-65 years who received an inactivated influenza vaccine. CDR3 nucleotide sequence: TGTGCCAGCAGCCCCGCGGTAGTCGGGGAGCTGTTTTTT. The encoded protein is CASSPAVVGELFF.